This passage covers 14 T cell receptor beta chains from one sample sequenced in a study of T cell changes during pregnancy in multiple sclerosis. Method: immunoSEQ multiplex PCR; TCRdb's copy keeps in-frame clones and lacks some. The sample carries almost 50,000 clones, roughly 94% recorded once. The sample here was CD4+ T cells from peripheral blood mononuclear cells, taken in the third trimester of pregnancy. The receptors stem from a female donor with multiple sclerosis, enrolled in a pregnancy study.

The rearrangement joins TRBV21-1 to TRBJ2-7; TRBD1 reflects the table's D call only, with no check against the DNA. TRBV21-1 is a pseudogene. This CDR3 has 13 amino acids. The CDR3 protein is CATRTGHPYEQYF. DNA for the CDR3: TGTGCCACAAGAACGGGACACCCCTACGAGCAGTACTTC.

V usage is TRBV7-2 and J usage is TRBJ2-5; the match to TRBD2 covers 10 bases. Trimming took 7 bases from V and 5 from J; bases not matched to a gene: 10. This CDR3 contains 15 residues. Germline V lookup: CDR1 SGHTA, CDR2 FQGNSA. Here the CDR3 reads CASKRQREGGETQYF. The CDR3 DNA is TGTGCCAGCAAACGGCAGCGGGAGGGAGGGGAGACCCAGTACTTC. Full variable domain (outside the CDR3, taken from reference TRBV7-2 and TRBJ2-5): GAGVSQSPSNKVTEKGKDVELRCDPISGHTALYWYRQSLGQGLEFLIYFQGNSAPDKSGLPSDRFSAERTGGSVSTLTIQRTQQEDSAVYLCASKRQREGGETQYFGPGTRLLVL.

This chain uses TRBV2 with TRBJ1-2, with 7 bases matching TRBD1. This CDR3 comprises 15 residues. Germline loops: CDR1 SNHLY, CDR2 FYNNEI. With 6 bases clipped from V and 0 bases from J, the junction kept 7 bases outside the gene matches. CDR3 bases: TGTGCCAGCAGGAAGGGACAGCAAGCTAACTATGGCTACACCTTC. Amino acid sequence: CASRKGQQANYGYTF.

The chain uses TRBV5-1 and TRBJ1-2; tentative D call: TRBD1 (5 bases). The CDR3 totals 15 residues. Germline V CDR1 and CDR2: SGHRS, YFSETQ. Trimming pared 0 bases from V and 2 bases from J, leaving 11 bases between. For the CDR3, the DNA is TGCGCCAGCAGCTTGGGACAGCCATTAAACTATGGCTACACCTTC. Amino acids: CASSLGQPLNYGYTF.

The chain employs TRBV28 and TRBJ2-7; D uncertain. The CDR3 consists of 16 residues. Germline V gene sequence: CDR1 MDHEN, CDR2 SYDVKM. V was clipped by 1 base and J by 3 bases, with 16 bases between them. CDR3 nucleotides: TGTGCCAGCAGTTTATCCCCCCCAGGATCGATCTACGAGCAGTACTTC. Protein sequence: CASSLSPPGSIYEQYF. The full variable domain, its missing parts supplied by reference TRBV28 and TRBJ2-7, is DVKVTQSSRYLVKRTGEKVFLECVQDMDHENMFWYRQDPGLGLRLIYFSYDVKMKEKGDIPEGYSVSREKKERFSLILESASTNQTSMYLCASSLSPPGSIYEQYFGPGTRLTVT.

This chain connects TRBV7-9 to TRBJ2-1, with 9 nucleotides matching TRBD2. Germline V CDR1 and CDR2: SEHNR, FQNEAQ (reference sequence). With V trimmed by 1 base and J by 4 bases, 8 bases remained unmatched. The CDR3 length is 17 residues. CDR3 nucleotides: TGTGCCAGCAGCTTAGGGGCGGGAGGGCAAATATACAATGAGCAGTTCTTC. Translated: CASSLGAGGQIYNEQFF.

This clone was seen just once. V gene TRBV4-1 combines with J gene TRBJ2-5; D is perhaps TRBD2 (6 bases). CDR3 length equals 13 residues. CDR1 MGHRA and CDR2 YSYEKL come from the germline V gene. V was cut by 5 bases and J by 5 bases, with 12 bases left in between. The CDR3 reads CASSVLEGETQYF. CDR3 bases: TGCGCCAGCAGCGTGCTGGAGGGGGAGACCCAGTACTTC.

This clone was seen once. The V and J genes are TRBV6-1 and TRBJ1-1, with TRBD1 identical over 7 bases. The germline CDR1 and CDR2 sequences are MNHNS and SASEGT. Trimming cost V 3 bases and J 1 base; bases outside gene matches: 5. The CDR3 spans 15 residues. The chain's CDR3 is CASSDHRGRNTEAFF. As DNA, the CDR3 is TGTGCCAGCAGTGATCACAGGGGTCGGAACACTGAAGCTTTCTTT.

This clone was seen only once. This chain uses TRBV5-6 with TRBJ2-7; TRBD2 matches at 14 bases. CDR3 length: 18 residues. Per the germline V gene, CDR1 is SGHDT and CDR2 is YYEEEE. With V trimmed by 0 bases and J by 4 bases, 9 bases remained unmatched. CDR3 loop: CASSLGPGLAGAAYEQYF. The DNA for the CDR3 is TGTGCCAGCAGCTTGGGGCCGGGACTAGCGGGGGCTGCGTACGAGCAGTACTTC.

The gene calls are TRBV9 and TRBJ2-5, with 7 bases matching TRBD1. CDR1 and CDR2 from the germline V gene are SGDLS and YYNGEE. V trimming: 4 bases; J trimming: 5 bases; junction bases outside the gene matches: 11. There are 15 residues in the CDR3. CDR3 sequence (DNA): TGTGCCAGCAGCTCACAGGGGTCCGGTAGGGAGACCCAGTACTTC. Protein product: CASSSQGSGRETQYF.

The J gene is TRBJ2-1, the V gene TRBV7-2; D is uncertain. This CDR3 is 13 amino acids long. Per germline, CDR1 SGHTA and CDR2 FQGNSA. Trimming shortened V by 4 bases and J by 12 bases, and 16 bases separated the two germline ends. The CDR3 is CASSSTFQVGQFF. CDR3 nucleotide sequence: TGTGCCAGCAGCTCCACTTTTCAAGTCGGGCAGTTCTTC.

The J gene is TRBJ2-3, the V gene TRBV5-1, with 11 nucleotides matching TRBD2. The CDR3 loop spans 16 amino acids. CDR1 and CDR2 (germline): SGHRS, YFSETQ. V lost 5 bases, J lost 2 bases, and 7 bases stayed unmatched. The CDR3 bases are TGCGCCAGCAGGCCTAGCGGGGGGATCCTCACAGATACGCAGTATTTT. The encoded protein is CASRPSGGILTDTQYF. Using reference TRBV5-1 and TRBJ2-3 for the parts outside the CDR3, the full variable domain is KAGVTQTPRYLIKTRGQQVTLSCSPISGHRSVSWYQQTPGQGLQFLFEYFSETQRNKGNFPGRFSGRQFSNSRSEMNVSTLELGDSALYLCASRPSGGILTDTQYFGPGTRLTVL.

The genes are TRBV7-3 and TRBJ2-1; TRBD2 matches 11 bases. The CDR3 runs to 14 residues. V shed 8 bases, J shed 5 bases, and the junction held 5 bases outside the gene matches. Germline CDR1 reads SGHTA; CDR2 reads FQGTGA. CDR3 amino acids: CASHSGGADNEQFF. CDR3 nucleotides: TGTGCCAGCCATAGCGGGGGGGCCGACAATGAGCAGTTCTTC.

The chain recombines TRBV10-3 with TRBJ2-5, with TRBD2 matching 11 bases. Germline-derived CDR1 and CDR2 are ENHRY and SYGVKD. The length of the CDR3 is 15 residues. With 3 bases clipped from V and 1 base from J, the junction kept 1 base outside the gene matches. The CDR3 sequence is CAISDLAGGQETQYF. CDR3 nucleotides: TGTGCCATCAGTGACCTAGCGGGGGGCCAAGAGACCCAGTACTTC.